What follows describes a single T cell receptor beta chain. What it recognizes is unknown. With 3 bases removed from V and 2 bases from J, the gap between germline ends came to 13 bases. Germline V gives CDR1 KGHDR, CDR2 SFDVKD. This CDR3 spans 15 amino acids. The sample belongs to a study of T-cell memory formation after mild COVID-19. Study-wide background: The TCR clusters were mostly specific to one donor. The study's findings and limits: Among clones peaking at day 37 in the second wave, SARS-CoV-2 specificity remained unconfirmed. Later expanders leaned CD4+, whereas day 15 to 85 contracting clones were balanced CD4/CD8. Some SARS-CoV-2-responding clones were already detected in memory before infection.

TCRdb re-analysed the 5' RACE reads in MiXCR, keeping a single row per CDR3 protein. The sample holds a few hundred thousand distinct CDR3 sequences, roughly a quarter seen once. This clonotype was sampled from an adult woman who had mild COVID-19 (a few samples of this study predate the infection). Cell type and time point are not known. The chain joins TRBV24-1 to TRBJ2-7; D gene unclear. The sequencing sample was made of PBMCs or a T cell subset sorted from them (not recorded which). The CDR3 DNA reads TGTGCCACCAGTGATCTCCGGGCAGGTGCCTACGAGCAGTACTTC. It encodes CATSDLRAGAYEQYF.